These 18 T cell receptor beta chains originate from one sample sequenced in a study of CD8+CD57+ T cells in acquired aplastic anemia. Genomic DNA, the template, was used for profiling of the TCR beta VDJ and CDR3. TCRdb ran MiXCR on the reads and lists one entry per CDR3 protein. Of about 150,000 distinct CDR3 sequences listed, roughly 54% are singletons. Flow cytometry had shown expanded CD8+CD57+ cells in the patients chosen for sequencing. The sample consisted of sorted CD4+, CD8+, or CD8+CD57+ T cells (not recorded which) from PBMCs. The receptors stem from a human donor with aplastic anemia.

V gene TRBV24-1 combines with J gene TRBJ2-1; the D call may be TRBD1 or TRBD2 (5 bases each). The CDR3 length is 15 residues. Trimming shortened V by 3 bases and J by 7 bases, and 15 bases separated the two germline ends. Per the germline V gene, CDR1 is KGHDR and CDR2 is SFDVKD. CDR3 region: CATSDPGTGRNEQFF. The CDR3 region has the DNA TGTGCCACCAGTGATCCGGGGACCGGCAGGAATGAGCAGTTCTTC.

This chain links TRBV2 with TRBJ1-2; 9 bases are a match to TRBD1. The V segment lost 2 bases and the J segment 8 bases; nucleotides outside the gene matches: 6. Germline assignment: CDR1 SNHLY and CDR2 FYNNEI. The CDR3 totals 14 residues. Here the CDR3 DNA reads TGTGCCAGCAGTGAACTGGGACAGGGTACCGGCTACACCTTC. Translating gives CASSELGQGTGYTF.

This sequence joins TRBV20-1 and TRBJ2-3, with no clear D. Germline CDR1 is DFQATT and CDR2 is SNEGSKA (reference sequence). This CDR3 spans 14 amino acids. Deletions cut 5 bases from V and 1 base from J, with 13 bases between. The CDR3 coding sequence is TGCAGTGCTCCTGGACCCAGACGCACAGATACGCAGTATTTT. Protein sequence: CSAPGPRRTDTQYF.

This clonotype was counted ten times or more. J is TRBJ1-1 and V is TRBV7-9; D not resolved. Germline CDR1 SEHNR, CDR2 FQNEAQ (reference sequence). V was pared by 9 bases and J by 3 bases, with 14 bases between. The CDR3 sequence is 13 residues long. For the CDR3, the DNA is TGTGCCAGGTCCCCCCCGGAGGACACTGAAGCTTTCTTT. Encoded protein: CARSPPEDTEAFF.

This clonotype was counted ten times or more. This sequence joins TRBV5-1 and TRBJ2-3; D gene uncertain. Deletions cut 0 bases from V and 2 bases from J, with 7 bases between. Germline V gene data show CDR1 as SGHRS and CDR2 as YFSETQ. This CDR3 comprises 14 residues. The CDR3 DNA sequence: TGCGCCAGCAGCTTGGCCTTCCTCACAGATACGCAGTATTTT. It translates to CASSLAFLTDTQYF.

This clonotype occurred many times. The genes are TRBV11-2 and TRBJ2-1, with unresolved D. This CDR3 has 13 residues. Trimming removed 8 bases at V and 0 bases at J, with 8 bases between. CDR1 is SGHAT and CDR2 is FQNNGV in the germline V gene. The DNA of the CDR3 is TGTGCCAGCGGTGCGAACTCCTACAATGAGCAGTTCTTC. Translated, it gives CASGANSYNEQFF.

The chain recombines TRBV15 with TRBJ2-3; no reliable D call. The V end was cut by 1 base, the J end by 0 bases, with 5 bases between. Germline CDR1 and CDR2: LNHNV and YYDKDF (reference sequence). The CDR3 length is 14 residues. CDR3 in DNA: TGTGCCACCAGCAGAGCACAGAGCACAGATACGCAGTATTTT. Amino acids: CATSRAQSTDTQYF.

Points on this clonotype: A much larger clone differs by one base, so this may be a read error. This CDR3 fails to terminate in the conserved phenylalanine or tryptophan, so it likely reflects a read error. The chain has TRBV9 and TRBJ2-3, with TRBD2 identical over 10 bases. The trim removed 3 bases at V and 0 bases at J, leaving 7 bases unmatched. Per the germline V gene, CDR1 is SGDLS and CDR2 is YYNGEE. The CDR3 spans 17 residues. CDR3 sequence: CASSARGSGGSTDTQYS. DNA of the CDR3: TGTGCCAGCAGCGCCCGGGGTAGCGGGGGGAGCACAGATACGCAGTATTCT.

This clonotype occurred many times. CDR3 sequence (DNA): TGTGCCAGCAGCCCCACAGATACGCAGTATTTT. Protein: CASSPTDTQYF. The chain joins TRBV7-9 to TRBJ2-3; D not certain. This CDR3 has 11 amino acids. Germline CDR1 and CDR2: SEHNR and FQNEAQ (reference sequence). Trimming removed 5 bases from V and 2 bases from J, with 2 bases in between.

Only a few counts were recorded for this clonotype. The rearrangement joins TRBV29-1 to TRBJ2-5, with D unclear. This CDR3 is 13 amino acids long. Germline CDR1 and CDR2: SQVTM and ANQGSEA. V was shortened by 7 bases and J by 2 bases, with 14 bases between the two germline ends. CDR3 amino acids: CSARGTKQETQYF. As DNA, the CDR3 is TGCAGCGCCCGAGGCACCAAACAAGAGACCCAGTACTTC.

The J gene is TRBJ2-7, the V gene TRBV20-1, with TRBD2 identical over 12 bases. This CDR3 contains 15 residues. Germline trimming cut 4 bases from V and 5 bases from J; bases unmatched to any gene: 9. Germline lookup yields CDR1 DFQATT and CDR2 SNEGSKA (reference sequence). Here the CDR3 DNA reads TGCAGTGCTATGGACCGACTAGCGGGGGTGAACGAGCAGTACTTC. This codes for CSAMDRLAGVNEQYF.

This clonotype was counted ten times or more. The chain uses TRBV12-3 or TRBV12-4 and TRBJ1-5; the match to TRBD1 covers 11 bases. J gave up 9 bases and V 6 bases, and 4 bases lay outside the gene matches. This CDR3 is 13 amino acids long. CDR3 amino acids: CASRGTGGLPQHF. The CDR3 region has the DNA TGTGCCAGCAGGGGGACAGGGGGTTTGCCCCAGCATTTT.

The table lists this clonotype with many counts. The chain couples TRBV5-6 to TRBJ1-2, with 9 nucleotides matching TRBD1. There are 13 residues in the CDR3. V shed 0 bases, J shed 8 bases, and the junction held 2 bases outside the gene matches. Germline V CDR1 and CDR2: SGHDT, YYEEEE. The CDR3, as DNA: TGTGCCAGCAGCTTGGGACAGGGGGACGGCTACACCTTC. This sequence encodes CASSLGQGDGYTF.

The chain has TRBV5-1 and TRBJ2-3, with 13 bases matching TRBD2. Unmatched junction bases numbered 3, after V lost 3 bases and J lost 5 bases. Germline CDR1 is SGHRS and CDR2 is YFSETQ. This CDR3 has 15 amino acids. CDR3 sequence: CASSSGLAGRDTQYF. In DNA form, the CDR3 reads TGCGCCAGCAGCTCGGGACTAGCGGGACGAGATACGCAGTATTTT.

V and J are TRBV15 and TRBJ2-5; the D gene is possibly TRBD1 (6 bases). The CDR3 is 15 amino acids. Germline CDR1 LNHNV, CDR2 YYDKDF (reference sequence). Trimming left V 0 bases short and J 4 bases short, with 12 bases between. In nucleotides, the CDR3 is TGTGCCACCAGCAGAGAGGATAGGGGGAGAGAGACCCAGTACTTC. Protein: CATSREDRGRETQYF.

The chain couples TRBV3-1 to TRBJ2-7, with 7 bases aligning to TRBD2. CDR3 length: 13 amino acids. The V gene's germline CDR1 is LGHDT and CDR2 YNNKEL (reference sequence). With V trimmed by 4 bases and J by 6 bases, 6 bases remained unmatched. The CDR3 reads CASSLRDYPEQYF. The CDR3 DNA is TGTGCCAGCAGCCTCCGGGACTACCCCGAGCAGTACTTC.

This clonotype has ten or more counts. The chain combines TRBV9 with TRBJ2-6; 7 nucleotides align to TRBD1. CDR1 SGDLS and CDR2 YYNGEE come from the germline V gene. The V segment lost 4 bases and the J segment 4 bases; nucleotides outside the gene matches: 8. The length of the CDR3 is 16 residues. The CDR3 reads CASSTDREAGANVLTF. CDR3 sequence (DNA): TGTGCCAGCAGCACCGACAGGGAAGCAGGGGCCAACGTCCTGACTTTC.

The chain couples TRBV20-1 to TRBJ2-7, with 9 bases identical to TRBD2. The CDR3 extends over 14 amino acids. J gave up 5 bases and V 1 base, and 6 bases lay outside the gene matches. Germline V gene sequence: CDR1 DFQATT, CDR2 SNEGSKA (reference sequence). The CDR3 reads CSARAISGSHEQYF. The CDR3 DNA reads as TGCAGTGCTAGAGCTATTAGCGGGAGCCACGAGCAGTACTTC.